Sequencing of this T cell receptor beta chain was carried out in a study of post-analysis software for immune sequencing data. About the study: The patients showed relapsing-remitting, secondary progressive and progressive-relapsing multiple sclerosis courses. Overall study findings and caveats: Controls showed significantly higher normalized Chao1 diversity than did multiple sclerosis patients. A handful of TRBV segments, including TRBV5-6, TRBV5-1 and TRBV20-1, were more frequent in patients than controls.

Unique molecular identifiers were present in the TCR beta cDNA libraries. Each CDR3 protein gets one entry after TCRdb re-called the PCR reads with MiXCR. The sample holds roughly 580,000 distinct CDR3 sequences, around 44% seen once. CDR3 length: 16 amino acids. V lost 0 bases and J lost 1; bases outside the gene matches: 0. Germline CDR1 SGHRS, CDR2 YFSETQ. This clonotype was counted many times. As yet, its antigen is unknown. This rearrangement joins TRBV5-1 to TRBJ2-1, with 11 bases matching TRBD2. Sequenced input: blood. The receptor comes from a girl under 18 with multiple sclerosis. The CDR3 sequence: CASSLVAGGSYNEQFF. CDR3 sequence (DNA): TGCGCCAGCAGCTTGGTAGCGGGAGGGTCCTACAATGAGCAGTTCTTC.